This T cell receptor (beta chain) was captured in a study of chemoradiotherapy in HPV16-positive cancers. Findings and caveats of the study: The functional HPV-specific definition rests on just two HPV16-positive patients.

TCRdb's copy holds only in-frame clones and misses some; the assay was immunoSEQ multiplex PCR. The profile covers 12,000 or so clones, with around 85% appearing a single time and 2.8% taken by the ten largest. This clone was seen only once. Its antigen is undetermined. Germline V gene lookup returns CDR1 SGHRS and CDR2 YFSETQ. The CDR3 sequence is 16 residues long. V lost 0 bases and J 2 bases, leaving 12 bases between the germline ends. The receptor comes from a human donor with HPV-associated anogenital cancer. V and J are TRBV5-1 and TRBJ1-3, with a possible D match to TRBD1 (5 bases). The sequenced sample was blood, obtained from a patient who underwent chemoradiotherapy. The CDR3 bases are TGCGCCAGCAGCTTGGTCTCCGGCAGGGCTGGAAACACCATATATTTT. Translation: CASSLVSGRAGNTIYF. Full variable domain (missing parts from reference TRBV5-1 and TRBJ1-3): KAGVTQTPRYLIKTRGQQVTLSCSPISGHRSVSWYQQTPGQGLQFLFEYFSETQRNKGNFPGRFSGRQFSNSRSEMNVSTLELGDSALYLCASSLVSGRAGNTIYFGEGSWLTVV.